A single sample is the source of the 3 T cell receptor beta chains below, sequenced in a study of PD-L1 blockade in urothelial cancer. Sequencing used immunoSEQ multiplex PCR; TCRdb keeps in-frame clones, though not all of them. The sample yields approximately 45,000 clones, roughly four fifths seen once. Time point reported: pretreatment peripheral blood. The source material was PBMCs, sampled around atezolizumab (anti-PD-L1) treatment. Source of these receptors: a man aged 50-59 years with urothelial cancer.

The chain joins TRBV5-4 to TRBJ2-7; 9 nucleotides match TRBD1. The junction had 8 bases not matched to a gene; V was cut back by 4 bases and J by 3 bases. The CDR3 extends over 15 amino acids. CDR1 SGHNT and CDR2 YYREEE come from the germline V gene (reference sequence). CDR3 DNA: TGTGCCAGCAGCCCGTCGCGACAGGGGGACTACGAGCAGTACTTC. This gives the protein CASSPSRQGDYEQYF.

The V call is TRBV5-1, the J call TRBJ2-2, with TRBD2 as a possible D gene (6 bases). The V end was cut by 8 bases, the J end by 6 bases, with 14 bases between. Germline V lookup: CDR1 SGHRS, CDR2 YFSETQ. CDR3 size: 13 residues. The DNA for the CDR3 is TGCGCCAGTCGGGAGCCAAAGGCCGGGGAGCTGTTTTTT. Its translation: CASREPKAGELFF.

The rearrangement links TRBV27 to TRBJ1-1, with unresolved D. The CDR3 length is 13 residues. CDR1 and CDR2 (germline): MNHEY, SMNVEV (reference sequence). Trimming stripped 5 bases from V and 5 bases from J, with 12 bases between. The CDR3 DNA follows: TGTGCCAGCAGTCCCAGACCGGGAACTGAAGCTTTCTTT. Encoded protein: CASSPRPGTEAFF.